The rows below give T cell receptor beta chains drawn from one sample of a study of cytomegalovirus exposure and HLA in healthy donors. The table came from immunoSEQ multiplex PCR; TCRdb's copy has only in-frame clones and leaves some out. The sample records 90,000 to 150,000 clones, roughly 78% being singletons. Source material: PBMCs. The receptor source for this set is a woman aged 25 to 39 in good health and CMV-seropositive. CDR3s include the opening cysteine and the closing phenylalanine or tryptophan. Fields, in order: clone size, D gene, V gene, J gene, CDR3 protein, CDR3 DNA. A D gene is named only where the DNA matches it firmly. Clone size is given for some rows only: seen once, a few or many times, or a class if the clone is expanded.

.	.	TRBV4-2	TRBJ2-5	CASSQGNYLQETQYF	TGTGCCAGCAGCCAAGGGAACTACCTTCAAGAGACCCAGTACTTC
.	TRBD2	TRBV7-2	TRBJ2-5	CASSLARGIETQYF	TGTGCCAGCAGCTTAGCGCGGGGGATAGAGACCCAGTACTTC
.	TRBD1	TRBV4-2	TRBJ2-7	CASSQGPDRISYEQYF	TGTGCCAGCAGCCAGGGACCGGACAGGATCTCCTACGAGCAGTACTTC
.	TRBD2	TRBV7-3	TRBJ2-1	CASSPRLAGDNEQFF	TGTGCCAGCAGCCCTCGACTAGCGGGGGACAATGAGCAGTTCTTC
.	TRBD1	TRBV5-4	TRBJ2-7	CASSFGTGPLYEQYF	TGTGCCAGCAGCTTCGGGACAGGGCCGCTCTACGAGCAGTACTTC
few	.	TRBV4-3	TRBJ1-4	CASSQDRESEKLFF	TGCGCCAGCAGCCAAGATCGGGAGAGTGAAAAACTGTTTTTT
.	TRBD1	TRBV19	TRBJ2-7	CASSWGQGNEQYF	TGTGCCAGTAGCTGGGGACAGGGAAACGAGCAGTACTTC
.	TRBD1	TRBV10-3	TRBJ2-7	CAIQQGVFDEQYF	TGTGCCATCCAACAGGGGGTTTTCGACGAGCAGTACTTC
.	.	TRBV27	TRBJ2-7	CASSLGPPYEQYF	TGTGCCAGCAGTTTAGGCCCGCCCTACGAGCAGTACTTC
few	.	TRBV6-1	TRBJ2-1	CASTMDFGDEQFF	TGTGCCAGCACCATGGACTTCGGCGATGAGCAGTTCTTC
.	.	TRBV15	TRBJ2-7	CATSRPGIYEQYF	TGTGCCACCAGCAGACCGGGAATCTACGAGCAGTACTTC
.	.	TRBV6-1	TRBJ1-2	CATRMGRLPYGYTF	TGTGCCACCAGGATGGGGCGCTTACCCTATGGCTACACCTTC
few	.	TRBV6-6	TRBJ2-4	CASSYITGKNIQYF	TGTGCCAGCAGTTACATTACAGGAAAAAACATTCAGTACTTC
.	.	TRBV12-5	TRBJ1-6	CASGWTESYNSPLHF	TGTGCTAGTGGCTGGACAGAGTCCTATAATTCACCCCTCCACTTT
.	TRBD2	TRBV6-5	TRBJ2-7	CASGRGGSYEQYF	TGTGCCAGCGGGCGCGGGGGTTCCTACGAGCAGTACTTC
.	.	TRBV9	TRBJ1-2	CASSVQGEGYTF	TGTGCCAGCAGCGTACAGGGCGAGGGCTACACCTTC
.	TRBD1	TRBV6-5	TRBJ2-7	CASSTDPGQGYEQYF	TGTGCCAGCAGCACCGATCCGGGACAGGGTTACGAGCAGTACTTC
.	.	TRBV30	TRBJ1-4	CAWSVPSNNEKLFF	TGTGCCTGGAGTGTTCCCTCTAATAATGAAAAACTGTTTTTT
.	.	TRBV13	TRBJ2-7	CASSLRRQVEGSYEQYF	TGTGCCAGCAGCTTGAGAAGACAGGTCGAAGGGTCCTACGAGCAGTACTTC
.	.	TRBV7-9	TRBJ1-6	CSSRPREPNSPLHF	TGTTCCAGCAGACCCCGGGAACCTAATTCACCCCTCCACTTT
.	TRBD1	TRBV7-2	TRBJ2-1	CASSSRQGREQFF	TGTGCCAGCAGCTCACGACAGGGGAGGGAGCAGTTCTTC
.	.	TRBV7-9	TRBJ1-2	CTSSLIGDVYGYTF	TGTACCAGCAGCTTAATAGGGGATGTATATGGCTACACCTTC
.	TRBD2	TRBV7-8	TRBJ2-3	CASSLLVTSGGDTDTQYF	TGTGCCAGCAGCTTACTCGTGACTAGCGGGGGGGACACAGATACGCAGTATTTT
.	.	TRBV5-6	TRBJ1-6	CASRSGQRNSPLHF	TGTGCCAGCAGGTCGGGACAACGGAATTCACCCCTCCACTTT
.	.	TRBV4-2	TRBJ2-7	CASSPGDTLNEQYF	TGTGCCAGCAGCCCCGGGGACACCCTGAACGAGCAGTACTTC
.	TRBD1	TRBV4-2	TRBJ2-3	CASSQDPAGTGLVDTQYF	TGTGCCAGCAGCCAAGATCCCGCGGGGACAGGGCTTGTAGATACGCAGTATTTT
.	TRBD1	TRBV6-1	TRBJ2-1	CASSEMSQGAVNEQFF	TGTGCCAGCAGTGAAATGTCCCAGGGGGCGGTGAATGAGCAGTTCTTC
few	.	TRBV6-1	TRBJ2-7	CATQLGVHNEQYF	TGTGCCACCCAGCTAGGGGTCCACAACGAGCAGTACTTC
.	TRBD2	TRBV11-1	TRBJ2-5	CASTPGLAGGTQYF	TGTGCCAGCACCCCAGGGCTAGCGGGGGGGACCCAGTACTTC
once	.	TRBV7-3	TRBJ2-2	CASSLKAKLLVPNTGELFF	TGTGCCAGCAGCTTGAAGGCCAAACTACTAGTTCCGAACACCGGGGAGCTGTTTTTT
.	.	TRBV6-5	TRBJ1-1	CASSLRVPGPEAFF	TGTGCCAGCAGCCTCAGGGTCCCCGGTCCGGAAGCTTTCTTT
.	.	TRBV28	TRBJ1-1	CASSLGVQGRTEAFF	TGTGCCAGCAGTTTAGGTGTTCAGGGTAGGACTGAAGCTTTCTTT
.	TRBD1	TRBV11-2	TRBJ2-1	CASSPWTGITYNEQFF	TGTGCCAGCAGCCCGTGGACAGGGATCACCTACAATGAGCAGTTCTTC